Listed below are T cell receptor beta chains from one sample, sequenced in a study of human T cells and chemical hapten exposure. TCRdb reanalysed the 5' RACE reads using MiXCR and keeps one entry per CDR3 protein. Of about 140,000 distinct CDR3 sequences in the sample, 4.1% are singletons; the top ten hold around 1.5%. The receptors here all came from a female donor in good health. CDR3s leave out the opening cysteine and the closing phenylalanine or tryptophan. The order of the fields is V gene, J gene, CDR3 protein.

TRBV12-3/TRBV12-4	TRBJ1-2	ASSLRQYRASGYT
TRBV27	TRBJ1-6	ASSLVMVGGVAALH
TRBV27	TRBJ2-1	ASSRQSGGYNEQF
TRBV28	TRBJ1-1	ASGSFGLMNTEAF
TRBV29-1	TRBJ1-1	SVGAYRTGLDLPEAF
TRBV20-1	TRBJ2-3	SASSSGATGSTDTQY
TRBV9	TRBJ1-1	ASSPGQFLNTEAF
TRBV7-2	TRBJ2-5	ASSSPPTRGQIQGTQY
TRBV7-2	TRBJ2-7	ASSSPGLATYEQY
TRBV7-9	TRBJ2-2	ASSFTQGTTGELF
TRBV20-1	TRBJ1-2	SAPPLGYGYT
TRBV5-1	TRBJ2-1	ASSSGLAGGSYNEQF
TRBV5-1	TRBJ2-2	ASSFDRRNTGELF
TRBV1	TRBJ1-2	TSANLSPGCYGYT
TRBV28	TRBJ1-2	ASSFGTVNYGYT
TRBV7-2	TRBJ2-6	ASRPRAPGANVLT
TRBV30	TRBJ2-7	AWSAGAGRQQY
TRBV5-6	TRBJ2-1	ASSRRDRPLSLDEQF
TRBV5-1	TRBJ1-2	ASSPDRALYGYT
TRBV4-2	TRBJ1-3	ASSLSTATVSGNTIY
TRBV12-3/TRBV12-4	TRBJ1-2	ASSFFIVDRGHYGYT
TRBV28	TRBJ2-6	ASRLQGAGANVLT
TRBV5-6	TRBJ1-1	ASLIGRGRLNTEAF
TRBV14	TRBJ2-1	ASSHRDSYNEQF
TRBV7-3	TRBJ1-1	ASSLTGGRITEAF
TRBV2	TRBJ2-1	ASTFLSGATPYNEQF
TRBV5-6	TRBJ1-1	ASTLRSNTEAF
TRBV3-1	TRBJ2-1	ASSQTRETSTPF
TRBV7-8	TRBJ2-1	ASSVGSFGGGPHNEQF
TRBV7-2	TRBJ1-1	ASSRDPTGEAF
TRBV5-1	TRBJ1-6	ASRFRDGDNSPLH
TRBV10-3	TRBJ2-1	AIGGVSYNEQF
TRBV21-1	TRBJ2-5	ASSRASDQETQY
TRBV7-8	TRBJ2-1	ASSSKDREGHEQF